The 7 T cell receptor beta chains given below trace back to one sample, sequenced in a study of response to subunit inactivated influenza vaccine. Each CDR3 protein gets one entry after TCRdb re-called the RT-PCR reads with MiXCR. The data contain 400,000 to 650,000 distinct CDR3 sequences, approximately 6.9% of them singletons. The specimen was PBMCs from blood, collected 23 to 25 months after vaccination. The source is a man between 50 and 69 years old who received an inactivated influenza vaccine.

This clonotype showed up many times. The chain joins TRBV12-3 or TRBV12-4 to TRBJ2-7; 8 positions agree with TRBD2. The CDR3 spans 16 residues. The V gene end was trimmed by 0 bases and the J gene end by 4 bases; junction bases not matched to a gene: 8. CDR3: CASSLAMVLAEYEQYF. CDR3 bases: TGTGCCAGCAGTTTAGCGATGGTACTAGCGGAATACGAGCAGTACTTC.

This clonotype was counted between two and nine times. DNA of the CDR3: TGTGCCAGCAGTCCTACACTACTAGCGGGGGTCCTCTTCAATGAGCAGTTCTTC. Translated: CASSPTLLAGVLFNEQFF. The V gene is TRBV6-2 or TRBV6-3, the J gene TRBJ2-1; 11 nucleotides match TRBD2. This CDR3 is 18 amino acids long. CDR1 is MNHEY and CDR2 is SVGEGT in the germline V gene. With 5 bases clipped from V and 6 bases from J, the junction kept 15 bases outside the gene matches.

This chain links TRBV15 with TRBJ2-7, with D possibly being TRBD1 (5 bases). The CDR3 runs 15 residues. CDR1 and CDR2 (germline): LNHNV, YYDKDF (reference sequence). The germline V and J ends were trimmed by 0 bases and 5 bases, with 14 bases remaining between them. In DNA, the CDR3 is TGTGCCACCAGCAGAGAGAGAATGGTCAGGGACGAGCAGTACTTC. Its translation is CATSRERMVRDEQYF.

Notes on this clonotype: Germline is not matched at one junction end, which may reflect a read error. The genes are TRBV7-2 and TRBJ2-3; D might be TRBD2 (5 bases). CDR1 SGHTA and CDR2 FQGNSA come from the germline V gene. The CDR3 consists of 12 residues. Here the CDR3 reads CASSLTRAPVDF. CDR3 nucleotides: TGTGCCAGCAGCCTAACTAGAGCCCCAGTGGATTTT.

This clonotype was observed a handful of times. J is TRBJ1-2 and V is TRBV7-9; D call uncertain. The V gene's germline CDR1 is SEHNR and CDR2 FQNEAQ (reference sequence). This CDR3 is 13 amino acids long. Trimming removed 2 bases from V and 4 bases from J, with 8 bases in between. CDR3 DNA: TGTGCCAGCAGCTTACCGGCGGCCTATGGCTACACCTTC. Protein product: CASSLPAAYGYTF.

This clonotype was seen many times. J is TRBJ1-6 and V is TRBV7-3; D remains ambiguous. V was clipped by 3 bases and J by 0 bases, with 6 bases between them. The CDR3 loop spans 15 amino acids. Looked up from germline, CDR1 is SGHTA and CDR2 is FQGTGA. This chain's CDR3 is CASSLGSSYNSPLHF. CDR3 nucleotide sequence: TGTGCCAGCAGCTTGGGCAGCTCCTATAATTCACCCCTCCACTTT.

The V gene is TRBV12-3 or TRBV12-4, the J gene TRBJ2-5; 12 positions agree with TRBD1. Trimming at V came to 0 bases and at J to 5 bases, leaving 4 bases not matched to a gene. This CDR3 region has 16 residues. The CDR3 region has the DNA TGTGCCAGCAGTTTAGCCCGGGACAGGGGGCAGGAGACCCAGTACTTC. Translated, it gives CASSLARDRGQETQYF.